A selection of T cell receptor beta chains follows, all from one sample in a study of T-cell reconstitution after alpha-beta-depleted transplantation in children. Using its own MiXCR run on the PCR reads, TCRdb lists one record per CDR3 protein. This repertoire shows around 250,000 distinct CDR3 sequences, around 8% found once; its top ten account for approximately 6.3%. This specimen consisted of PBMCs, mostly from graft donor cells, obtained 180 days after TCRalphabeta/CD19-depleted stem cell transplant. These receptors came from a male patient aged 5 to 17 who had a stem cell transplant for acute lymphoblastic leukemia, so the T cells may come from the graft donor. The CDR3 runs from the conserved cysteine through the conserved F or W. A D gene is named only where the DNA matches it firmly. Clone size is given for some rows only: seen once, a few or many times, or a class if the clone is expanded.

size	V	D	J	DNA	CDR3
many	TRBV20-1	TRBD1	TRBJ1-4	TGCAGTGCTAGAGAAGCGGACAGGAGGGGTGGAAAACTGTTTTTT	CSAREADRRGGKLFF
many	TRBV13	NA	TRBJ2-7	TGTGCCAGCAGCTTCGGAAGGAAGATTTACGAGCAGTACTTC	CASSFGRKIYEQYF
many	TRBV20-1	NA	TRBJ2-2	TGCAGTGCTAGAGATCTGGGTACCGGGGAGCTGTTTTTT	CSARDLGTGELFF
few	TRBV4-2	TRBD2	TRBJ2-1	TGTGCCAGCAGCCAAGGGGTTAGCGGGGGGATACACAATGAGCAGTTCTTC	CASSQGVSGGIHNEQFF
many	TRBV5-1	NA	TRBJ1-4	TGCGCCAGCAGCCTCGTGGGGTTTAATGAAAAACTGTTTTTT	CASSLVGFNEKLFF
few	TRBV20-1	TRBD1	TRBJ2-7	TGCAGTGCTAGAGGTGGGACAGGGTATCGCGAGCAGTACTTC	CSARGGTGYREQYF
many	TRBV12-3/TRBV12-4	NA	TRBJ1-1	TGTGCCAGCAGTTTAAGGGTGGGGAGCACTGAAGCTTTCTTT	CASSLRVGSTEAFF
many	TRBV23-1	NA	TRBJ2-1	TGCGCCAGCAGTCAATCGGCAAGGGATGAGCAGTTCTTC	CASSQSARDEQFF
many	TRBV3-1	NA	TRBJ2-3	TGTGCCAGCGGACGTCGGCAGTTCACAGATACGCAGTATTTT	CASGRRQFTDTQYF
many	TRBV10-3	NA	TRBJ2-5	TGTGCCATCAGAGGAGGCCTAGGGACCCAAGAGACCCAGTACTTC	CAIRGGLGTQETQYF
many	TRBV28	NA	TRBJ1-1	TGTGCCAGCAGTTTCGGAGTCAAAACGGCAAGGACTGAAGCTTTCTTT	CASSFGVKTARTEAFF
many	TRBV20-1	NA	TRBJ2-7	TGCAGTGCCCCCGGCAGTCGGAGCGGAACTACCTACGAGCAGTACTTC	CSAPGSRSGTTYEQYF
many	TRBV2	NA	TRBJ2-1	TGTGCCAGCAGTGAAGGAAGCAATGAGCAGTTCTTC	CASSEGSNEQFF
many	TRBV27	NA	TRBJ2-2	TGTGCCAGCAGTCCCTGGACAAACACCGGGGAGCTGTTTTTT	CASSPWTNTGELFF
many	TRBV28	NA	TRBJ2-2	TGTGCCAGCAGCGATCCTACCGGGGAGCTGTTTTTT	CASSDPTGELFF
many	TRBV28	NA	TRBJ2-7	TGTGCCAGCAGTTTTTCGGGGGCCTACGAGCAGTACTTC	CASSFSGAYEQYF
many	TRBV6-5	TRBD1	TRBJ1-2	TGTGCCAGCAGTTTTTCCGACAGGGGCGGCTACACCTTC	CASSFSDRGGYTF
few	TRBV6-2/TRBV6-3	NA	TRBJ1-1	TGTGCCAGCCGCCGAGTTTTGAACACTGAAGCTTTCTTT	CASRRVLNTEAFF
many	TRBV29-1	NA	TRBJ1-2	TGCAGCGTTGAGGGGCCGGACTATGGCTACACCTTC	CSVEGPDYGYTF
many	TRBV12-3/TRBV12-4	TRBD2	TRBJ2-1	TGTGCCAGCAGCAAGACTAGCGGGGGTTTCTCCTACAATGAGCAGTTCTTC	CASSKTSGGFSYNEQFF
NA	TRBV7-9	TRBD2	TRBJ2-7	TGTGCCAGCAGCTTTCGGGACTACTACGATCAGTACTTC	CASSFRDYYDQYF
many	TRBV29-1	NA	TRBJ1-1	TGCAGCGTTGACAGGGACATGAACACTGAAGCTTTCTTT	CSVDRDMNTEAFF
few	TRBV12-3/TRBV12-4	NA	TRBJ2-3	TGTGCCACCAACCCTTCCTGGGACACGCAGTATTTT	CATNPSWDTQYF
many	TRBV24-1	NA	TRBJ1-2	TGTGCCACCAGTGGTCAGGCAGCTAACTATGGCTACACCTTC	CATSGQAANYGYTF
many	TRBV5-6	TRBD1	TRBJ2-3	TGTGCCAGCAGCGGCGCCAGACAGGGGGCGAGTCGCACAGATACGCAGTATTTT	CASSGARQGASRTDTQYF
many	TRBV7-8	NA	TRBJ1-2	TGTGCCAGCAGCTTATTAGTAAAACAGGGTACCAACTATGGCTACACCTTC	CASSLLVKQGTNYGYTF
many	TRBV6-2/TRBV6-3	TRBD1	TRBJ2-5	TGTGCCAGCAGTTACTCTCTCTTAAGGGGTCAGGGGGAACGGGAGACCCAGTACTTC	CASSYSLLRGQGERETQYF
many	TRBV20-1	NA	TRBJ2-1	TGCAGTGCTTTCAGGGGTGGAGGCTCTTACAATGAGCAGTTCTTC	CSAFRGGGSYNEQFF
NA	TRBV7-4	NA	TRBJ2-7	TGTGCCAGCAGCGAGGGACCCGGCTACGAGCAGTACTTC	CASSEGPGYEQYF
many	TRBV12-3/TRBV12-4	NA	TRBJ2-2	TGTGCCAGCAGTCAAATCCCCCGGGGGGACAGCACCGGGGAGCTGTTTTTT	CASSQIPRGDSTGELFF
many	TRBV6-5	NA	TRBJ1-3	TGTGCCAGCAGTTACTTGTCGGGCTCTGGAAACACCATATATTTT	CASSYLSGSGNTIYF
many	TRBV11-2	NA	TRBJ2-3	TGTGCCAGCAGCTTAGATACTGCCGTCACAGATACGCAGTATTTT	CASSLDTAVTDTQYF
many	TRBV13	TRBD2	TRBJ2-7	TGTGCCAGCAGCCCCGGACTAGTAGGTTACGAGCAGTACTTC	CASSPGLVGYEQYF
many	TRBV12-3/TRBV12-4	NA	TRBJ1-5	TGTGCCAGCAGTTTAGGGGGGCTTAATCAGCCCCAGCATTTT	CASSLGGLNQPQHF
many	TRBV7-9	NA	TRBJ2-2	TGTGCCAGCAGCTTCAGGGACTCGAACACCGGGGAGCTGTTTTTT	CASSFRDSNTGELFF
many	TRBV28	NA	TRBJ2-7	TGTGCCAGCAGTTTAGTTCGGGGAGAGCAGTACTTC	CASSLVRGEQYF
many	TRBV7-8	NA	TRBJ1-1	TGTGCCAGCAGCTTAGCGCCTTTTTCGGGCGAGGGACCGAACACTGAAGCTTTCTTT	CASSLAPFSGEGPNTEAFF
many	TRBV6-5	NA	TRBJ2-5	TGTGCCAGCAGTTACCCAGGGGCCGGGGAGACCCAGTACTTC	CASSYPGAGETQYF
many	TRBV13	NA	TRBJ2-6	TGTGCCAGCAGGCCAGGGCTCGCTGGGGCCAACGTCCTGACTTTC	CASRPGLAGANVLTF
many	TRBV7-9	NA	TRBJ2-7	TGTGCCAGCAGCTTAGTGGTACTGGACGAGCAGTACTTC	CASSLVVLDEQYF
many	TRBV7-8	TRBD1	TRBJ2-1	TGTGCCAGCAGCACCCGGGACAGCCCTTACAATGAGCAGTTCTTC	CASSTRDSPYNEQFF
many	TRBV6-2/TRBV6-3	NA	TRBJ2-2	TGTGCCAGCAGTTACTACCCCGGGACGAACACCGGGGAGCTGTTTTTT	CASSYYPGTNTGELFF
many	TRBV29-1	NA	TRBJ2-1	TGCAGCGCTGGGGGGAGGCTGCCCAATGAGCAGTTCTTC	CSAGGRLPNEQFF
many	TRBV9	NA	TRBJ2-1	TGTGCCAGCAGCGGAAGTGAGCAGTTCTTC	CASSGSEQFF
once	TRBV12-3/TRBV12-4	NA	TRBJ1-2	TGTGCCTTCAGTATCTCGACTCGGACTGTACGGGACTATGGCTACACCTTC	CAFSISTRTVRDYGYTF
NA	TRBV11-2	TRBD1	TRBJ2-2	TGTGCCAGCAGCTTTTTGGGACAGGGGGCCCTTTATGAACGGAAGCTGTTTTTT	CASSFLGQGALYERKLFF
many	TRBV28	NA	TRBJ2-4	TGTGCCAGCAGTTCAGGGAACATTCAGTACTTC	CASSSGNIQYF
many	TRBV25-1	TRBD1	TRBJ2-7	TGTGCCAGCAGTGGAGGGGGCAGGAGCTCCTACGAGCAGTACTTC	CASSGGGRSSYEQYF
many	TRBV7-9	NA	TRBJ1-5	TGTGCCAGCAGCCAGGAGATCAATCAGCCCCAGCATTTT	CASSQEINQPQHF
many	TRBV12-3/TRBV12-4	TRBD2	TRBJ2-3	TGTGCCAGCAGAGTTAGCGGGGGGACAGATACGCAGTATTTT	CASRVSGGTDTQYF
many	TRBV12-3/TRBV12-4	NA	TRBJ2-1	TGTGCCAGCAGGGAGCGGAGATTAATGAATGAGCAGTTCTTC	CASRERRLMNEQFF
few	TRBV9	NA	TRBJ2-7	TGTGCCAGCAGCGTAGCCGCATCCCCCTACGAGCAGTACTTC	CASSVAASPYEQYF
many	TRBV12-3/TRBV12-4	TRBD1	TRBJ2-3	TGTGCCAGCAGTTACCGACAGGGAGGCACAGATACGCAGTATTTT	CASSYRQGGTDTQYF
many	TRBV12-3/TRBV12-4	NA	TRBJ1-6	TGTGCCAGCAGTTTAGGTGGGGTCCTGAGCTCCTATAATTCACCCCTCCACTTT	CASSLGGVLSSYNSPLHF
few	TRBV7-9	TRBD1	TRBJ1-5	TGTGCCAGCAGCCCGGACAGGGATGGCAATCAGCCCCAGCATTTT	CASSPDRDGNQPQHF
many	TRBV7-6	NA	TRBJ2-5	TGTGCCAGCAGCCAAGGTGTAGGGGTGACCCAGTACTTC	CASSQGVGVTQYF
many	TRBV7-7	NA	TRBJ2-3	TGTGCCAGCAGCTCTCATTCCCTCTACACAGATACGCAGTATTTT	CASSSHSLYTDTQYF
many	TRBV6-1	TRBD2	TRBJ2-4	TGTGCCAGCAACCTAGCGGGAGTGGCCAAAAACATTCAGTACTTC	CASNLAGVAKNIQYF
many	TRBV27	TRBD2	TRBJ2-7	TGTGCCAGTGCGATAGCGGGAGGGCCCTACGAGCAGTACTTC	CASAIAGGPYEQYF
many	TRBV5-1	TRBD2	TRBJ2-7	TGCGCCAGCAGCTTGGTAGCGGGGCCCTCCTACGAGCAGTACTTC	CASSLVAGPSYEQYF